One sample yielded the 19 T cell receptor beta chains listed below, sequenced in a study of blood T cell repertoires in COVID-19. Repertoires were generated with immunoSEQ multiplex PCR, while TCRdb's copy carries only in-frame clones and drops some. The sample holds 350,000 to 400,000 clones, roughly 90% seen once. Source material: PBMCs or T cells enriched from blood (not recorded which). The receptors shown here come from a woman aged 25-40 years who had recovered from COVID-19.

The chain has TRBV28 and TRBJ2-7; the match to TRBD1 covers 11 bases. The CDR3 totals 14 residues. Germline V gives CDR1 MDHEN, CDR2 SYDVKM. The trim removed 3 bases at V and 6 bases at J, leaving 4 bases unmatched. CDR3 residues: CASSFSGTGGEQYF. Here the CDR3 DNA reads TGTGCCAGCAGTTTCTCCGGGACAGGGGGCGAGCAGTACTTC. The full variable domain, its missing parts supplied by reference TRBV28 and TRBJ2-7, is DVKVTQSSRYLVKRTGEKVFLECVQDMDHENMFWYRQDPGLGLRLIYFSYDVKMKEKGDIPEGYSVSREKKERFSLILESASTNQTSMYLCASSFSGTGGEQYFGPGTRLTVT.

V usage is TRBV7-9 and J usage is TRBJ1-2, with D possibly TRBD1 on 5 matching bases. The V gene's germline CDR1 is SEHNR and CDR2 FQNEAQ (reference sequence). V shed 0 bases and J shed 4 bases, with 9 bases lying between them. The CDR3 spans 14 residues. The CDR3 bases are TGTGCCAGCAGCTTAGCGGGACTATCCTATGGCTACACCTTC. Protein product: CASSLAGLSYGYTF.

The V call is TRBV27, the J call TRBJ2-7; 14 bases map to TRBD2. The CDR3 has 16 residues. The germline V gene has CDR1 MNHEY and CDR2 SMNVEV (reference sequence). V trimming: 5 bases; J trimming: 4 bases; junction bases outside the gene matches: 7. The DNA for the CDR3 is TGTGCCAGCAGTCCTGGGACTAGCGGGGGATTTTACGAGCAGTACTTC. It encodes CASSPGTSGGFYEQYF.

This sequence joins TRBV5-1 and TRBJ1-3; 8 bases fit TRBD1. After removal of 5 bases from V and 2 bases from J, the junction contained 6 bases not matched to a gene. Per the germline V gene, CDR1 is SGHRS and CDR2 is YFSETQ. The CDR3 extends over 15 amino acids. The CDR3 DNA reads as TGCGCCAGCAGACCTCAGGGGGCGGCTGGAAACACCATATATTTT. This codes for CASRPQGAAGNTIYF.

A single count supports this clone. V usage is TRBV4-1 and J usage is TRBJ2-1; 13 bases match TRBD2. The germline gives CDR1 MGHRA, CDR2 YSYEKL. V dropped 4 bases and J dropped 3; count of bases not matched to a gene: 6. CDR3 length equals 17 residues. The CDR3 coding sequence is TGCGCCAGCAGCCCATGGACTAGCGGGGGACTCTACAATGAGCAGTTCTTC. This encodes CASSPWTSGGLYNEQFF.

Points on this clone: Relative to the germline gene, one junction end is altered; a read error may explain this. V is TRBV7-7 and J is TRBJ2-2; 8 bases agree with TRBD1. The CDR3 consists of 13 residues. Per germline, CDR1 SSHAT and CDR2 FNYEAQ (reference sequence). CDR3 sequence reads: CASTTTGAGELFF. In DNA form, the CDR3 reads TGTGCTAGCACCACGACAGGGGCCGGGGAGCTGTTTTTT.

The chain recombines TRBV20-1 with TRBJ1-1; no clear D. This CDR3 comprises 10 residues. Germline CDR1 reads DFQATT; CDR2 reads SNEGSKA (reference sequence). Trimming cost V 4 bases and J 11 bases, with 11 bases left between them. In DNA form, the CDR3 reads TGCAGTGCTACACCTGCGAGGGCTTTCTTT. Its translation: CSATPARAFF.

CDR3 sequence (DNA): TGTGCCAGCAGTTTTTCTAGCTTCAGCTCCTACAATGAGCAGTTCTTC. As protein: CASSFSSFSSYNEQFF. The chain employs TRBV27 and TRBJ2-1, with D perhaps matching TRBD2 (5 bases). The CDR3 is 16 amino acids. Trimming took 3 bases from V and 0 from J, leaving 12 bases between them. The germline V gene encodes CDR1 MNHEY and CDR2 SMNVEV (reference sequence).

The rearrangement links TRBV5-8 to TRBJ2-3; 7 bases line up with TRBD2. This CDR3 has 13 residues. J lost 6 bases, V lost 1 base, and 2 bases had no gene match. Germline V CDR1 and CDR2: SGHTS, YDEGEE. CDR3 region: CASSLTGRDTQYF. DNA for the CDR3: TGTGCCAGCAGCTTGACCGGGAGGGATACGCAGTATTTT.

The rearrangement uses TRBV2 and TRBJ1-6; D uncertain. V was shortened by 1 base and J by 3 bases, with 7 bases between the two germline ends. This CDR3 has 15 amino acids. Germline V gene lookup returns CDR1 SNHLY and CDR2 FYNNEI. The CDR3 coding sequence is TGTGCCAGCAGTGAAGAGGCAGGCTATAATTCACCCCTCCACTTT. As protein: CASSEEAGYNSPLHF. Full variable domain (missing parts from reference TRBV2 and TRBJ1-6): EPEVTQTPSHQVTQMGQEVILRCVPISNHLYFYWYRQILGQKVEFLVSFYNNEISEKSEIFDDQFSVERPDGSNFTLKIRSTKLEDSAMYFCASSEEAGYNSPLHFGNGTRLTVT.

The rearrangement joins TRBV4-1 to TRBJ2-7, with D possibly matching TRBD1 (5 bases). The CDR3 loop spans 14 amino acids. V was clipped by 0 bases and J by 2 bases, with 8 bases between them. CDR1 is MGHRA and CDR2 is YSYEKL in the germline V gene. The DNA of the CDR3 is TGCGCCAGCAGCCAAGACTCAGGGCCCTACGAGCAGTACTTC. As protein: CASSQDSGPYEQYF.

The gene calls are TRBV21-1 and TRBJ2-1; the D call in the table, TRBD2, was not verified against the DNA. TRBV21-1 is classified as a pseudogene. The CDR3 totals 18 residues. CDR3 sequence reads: CASSGHISGVAGDNEQFF. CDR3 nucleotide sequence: TGTGCCAGCAGCGGACATATCTCAGGGGTAGCGGGAGACAATGAGCAGTTCTTC.

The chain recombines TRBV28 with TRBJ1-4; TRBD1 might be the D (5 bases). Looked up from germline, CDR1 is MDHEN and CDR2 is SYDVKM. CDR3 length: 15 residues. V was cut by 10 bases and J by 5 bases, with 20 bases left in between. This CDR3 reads CATNLWTMGNEKLFF. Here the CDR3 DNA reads TGTGCCACCAACCTTTGGACAATGGGAAATGAAAAACTGTTTTTT. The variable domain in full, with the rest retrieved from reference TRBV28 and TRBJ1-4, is DVKVTQSSRYLVKRTGEKVFLECVQDMDHENMFWYRQDPGLGLRLIYFSYDVKMKEKGDIPEGYSVSREKKERFSLILESASTNQTSMYLCATNLWTMGNEKLFFGSGTQLSVL.

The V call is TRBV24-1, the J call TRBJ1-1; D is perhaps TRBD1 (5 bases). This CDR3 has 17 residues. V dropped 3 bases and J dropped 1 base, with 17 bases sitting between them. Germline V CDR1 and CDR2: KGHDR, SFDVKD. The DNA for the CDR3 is TGTGCCACCAGTGATCCTGGGACTGGGCGCCCGAACACTGAAGCTTTCTTT. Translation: CATSDPGTGRPNTEAFF.

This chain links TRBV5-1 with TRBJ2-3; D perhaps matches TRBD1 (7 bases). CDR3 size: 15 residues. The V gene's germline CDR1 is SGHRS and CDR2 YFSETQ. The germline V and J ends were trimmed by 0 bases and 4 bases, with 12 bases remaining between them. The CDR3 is CASSLVAGGPDTQYF. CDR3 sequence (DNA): TGCGCCAGCAGCTTGGTGGCAGGGGGGCCAGATACGCAGTATTTT.

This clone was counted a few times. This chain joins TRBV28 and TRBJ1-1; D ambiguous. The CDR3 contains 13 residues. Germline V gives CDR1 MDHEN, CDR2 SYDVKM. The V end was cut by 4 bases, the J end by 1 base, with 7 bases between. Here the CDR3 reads CASSYTANTEAFF. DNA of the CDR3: TGTGCCAGCAGTTACACAGCGAACACTGAAGCTTTCTTT.

The CDR3: CAWGTDGGGNSPLHF. For the CDR3, the DNA is TGTGCCTGGGGTACCGATGGGGGGGGTAATTCACCCCTCCACTTT. The chain carries TRBV30 and TRBJ1-6; D perhaps matches TRBD1 (5 bases). Per the germline V gene, CDR1 is GTSNPN and CDR2 is SVGIG (reference sequence). Trimming took off 5 bases at V and 6 bases at J, with 17 bases between the two ends. This CDR3 is built from 15 residues.

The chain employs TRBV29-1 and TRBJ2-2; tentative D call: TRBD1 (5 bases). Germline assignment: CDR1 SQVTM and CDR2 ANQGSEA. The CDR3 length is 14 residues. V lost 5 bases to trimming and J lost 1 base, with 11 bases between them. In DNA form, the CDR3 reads TGCAGCGTTAGGCGCCAGGGGAACACCGGGGAGCTGTTTTTT. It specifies CSVRRQGNTGELFF.

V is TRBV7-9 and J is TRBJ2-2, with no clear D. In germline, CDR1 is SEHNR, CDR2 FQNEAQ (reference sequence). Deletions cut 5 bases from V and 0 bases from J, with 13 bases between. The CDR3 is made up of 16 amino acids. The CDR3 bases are TGTGCCAGCAGCCTGACTTCAAAAGCGAACACCGGGGAGCTGTTTTTT. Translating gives CASSLTSKANTGELFF.